This T cell receptor beta chain was documented in a study of T cells in Graves' hyperthyroidism and ophthalmopathy. Whole-study results and caveats: The model predicted ophthalmopathy a median approximately 6 months before onset.

RNA transcripts provided the source from which TCR beta CDR3 regions were amplified. TCR CDR3 underwent first-round RT-PCR with the HTBI primer set. TCRdb independently ran MiXCR on the multiplex PCR reads; one entry per CDR3 protein. The table has roughly 240,000 distinct CDR3 sequences, 16% seen once; the top ten hold around 30%. With duration under 3 months, ophthalmopathy was active: Clinical Activity Score at least 3, NOSPECS at least 4. Ten or more counts support this clonotype. Its antigen is undetermined. Deletions cut 5 bases from V and 12 bases from J, with 29 bases between. The CDR3 is 16 amino acids. In germline, CDR1 is SGHAT, CDR2 FQNNGV.

The chain has TRBV11-2 and TRBJ2-7; possibly TRBD1 or TRBD2 for D (6 bases each). The clonotype originates from a woman aged 18 to 35 with Graves' ophthalmopathy. The sample comprised blood. CDR3 in DNA: TGTGCCAGCAGCCCAATCCCCCGGGACACCCACTACGGGGGGTACTTC. The encoded protein is CASSPIPRDTHYGGYF.